Presented here are 2 T cell receptor beta chains from one specimen sequenced in a study of blood T cell repertoires in COVID-19. The data were produced by immunoSEQ multiplex PCR, yet TCRdb's version contains in-frame clones alone and is incomplete. The sample includes about 76,000 clones, more than 75% seen only once; the top ten take roughly 6.1%. Sequenced input: peripheral blood. The source is a human donor in a cohort sampled during active COVID-19.

The genes are TRBV12-5 and TRBJ1-6; no clear D. Per germline, CDR1 LGHNT and CDR2 FRNRAP. V lost 7 bases, J lost 2 bases, and 15 bases lay in between. CDR3 length: 16 amino acids. The CDR3 loop is CASAPNPVAYNSPLHF. CDR3 in DNA: TGTGCTAGTGCCCCTAACCCGGTGGCCTATAATTCACCCCTCCACTTT.

This clone occurred once. This chain uses TRBV7-5 with TRBJ2-5; the D segment call TRBD1 is taken from the table without a DNA check. TRBV7-5 counts as a pseudogene. This CDR3 spans 14 amino acids. CDR3 sequence reads: CARSHRGRGETQYF. The CDR3 nucleotides are TGTGCCAGAAGCCACAGGGGGCGCGGTGAGACCCAGTACTTC.